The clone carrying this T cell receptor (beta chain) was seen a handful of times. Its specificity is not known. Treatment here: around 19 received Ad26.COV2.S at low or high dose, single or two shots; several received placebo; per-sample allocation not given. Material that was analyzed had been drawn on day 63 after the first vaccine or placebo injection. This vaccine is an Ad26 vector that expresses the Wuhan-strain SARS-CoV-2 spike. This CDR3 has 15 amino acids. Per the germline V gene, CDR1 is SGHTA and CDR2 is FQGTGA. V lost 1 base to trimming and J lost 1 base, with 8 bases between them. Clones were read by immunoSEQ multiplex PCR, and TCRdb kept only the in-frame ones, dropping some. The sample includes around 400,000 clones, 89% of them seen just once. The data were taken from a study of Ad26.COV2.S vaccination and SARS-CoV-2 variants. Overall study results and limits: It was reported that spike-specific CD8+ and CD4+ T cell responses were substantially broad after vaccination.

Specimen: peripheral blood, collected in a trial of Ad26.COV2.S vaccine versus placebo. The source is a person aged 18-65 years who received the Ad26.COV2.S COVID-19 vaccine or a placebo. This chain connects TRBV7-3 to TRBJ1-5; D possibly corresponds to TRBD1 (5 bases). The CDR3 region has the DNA TGTGCCAGCAGCTTAATTGGGGGGAGCAATCAGCCCCAGCATTTT. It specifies CASSLIGGSNQPQHF.